These 3 T cell receptor beta chains were sequenced from one sample in a study of blood T cell repertoires in COVID-19. Sequencing was performed with immunoSEQ multiplex PCR; in TCRdb, only in-frame clones are kept and a portion is missing. The sample contains approximately 150,000 clones, approximately 87% of which appear only once. Sequencing input: peripheral blood. The receptor source for this set is a woman aged 45-65 years with active or convalescent COVID-19.

The V call is TRBV5-5, the J call TRBJ1-3; D possibly corresponds to TRBD1 (6 bases). The CDR3 has 16 residues. Germline CDR1 is SGHKS and CDR2 is YYEKEE (reference sequence). Trimming shortened V by 2 bases and J by 0 bases, and 12 bases separated the two germline ends. The CDR3: CASSFRQDASGNTIYF. CDR3 in DNA: TGTGCCAGCAGCTTCCGACAGGATGCCTCTGGAAACACCATATATTTT. Full variable domain (missing parts from reference TRBV5-5 and TRBJ1-3): DAGVTQSPTHLIKTRGQQVTLRCSPISGHKSVSWYQQVLGQGPQFIFQYYEKEERGRGNFPDRFSARQFPNYSSELNVNALLLGDSALYLCASSFRQDASGNTIYFGEGSWLTVV.

Concerning this clone: The same CDR3 also results from other DNA sequences found in this sample. This rearrangement joins TRBV27 to TRBJ1-1; D unclear. The CDR3 runs 13 residues. Between the trimmed V and J ends, which lost 2 bases and 2 bases, there was a span of 6 bases. Germline V gene lookup returns CDR1 MNHEY and CDR2 SMNVEV (reference sequence). This CDR3 is CASSLVANTEAFF. CDR3 sequence (DNA): TGTGCCAGCAGTTTAGTGGCCAACACTGAAGCTTTCTTT.

This chain connects TRBV7-8 to TRBJ1-5; 7 bases are shared with TRBD1. The J segment lost 6 bases and the V segment lost 0 bases, leaving 8 bases of the junction unmatched. Germline V gene sequence: CDR1 SGHVS, CDR2 FQNEAQ. This CDR3 is built from 16 residues. CDR3 residues: CASSLAPGGVSQPQHF. CDR3 bases: TGTGCCAGCAGCTTAGCGCCAGGGGGTGTTAGTCAGCCCCAGCATTTT.